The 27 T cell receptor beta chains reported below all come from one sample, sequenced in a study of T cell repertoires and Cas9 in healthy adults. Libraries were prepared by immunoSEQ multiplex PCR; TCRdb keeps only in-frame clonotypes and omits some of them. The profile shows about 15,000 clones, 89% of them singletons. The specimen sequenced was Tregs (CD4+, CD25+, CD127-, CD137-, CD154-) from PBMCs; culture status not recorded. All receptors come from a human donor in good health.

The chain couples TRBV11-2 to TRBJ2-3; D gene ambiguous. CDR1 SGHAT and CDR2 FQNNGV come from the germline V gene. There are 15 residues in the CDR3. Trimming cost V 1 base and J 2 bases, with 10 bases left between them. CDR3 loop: CASSLVGYYTDTQYF. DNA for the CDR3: TGTGCCAGCAGCTTAGTGGGGTACTACACAGATACGCAGTATTTT. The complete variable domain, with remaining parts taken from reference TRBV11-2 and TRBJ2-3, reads EAGVAQSPRYKIIEKRQSVAFWCNPISGHATLYWYQQILGQGPKLLIQFQNNGVVDDSQLPKDRFSAERLKGVDSTLKIQPAKLEDSAVYLCASSLVGYYTDTQYFGPGTRLTVL.

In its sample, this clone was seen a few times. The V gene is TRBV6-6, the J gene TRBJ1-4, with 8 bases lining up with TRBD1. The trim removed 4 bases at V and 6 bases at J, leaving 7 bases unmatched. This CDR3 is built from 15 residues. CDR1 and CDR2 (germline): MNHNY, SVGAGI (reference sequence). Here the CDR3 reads CASSFRTGRDEKLFF. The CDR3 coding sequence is TGTGCCAGCAGTTTTCGGACAGGGAGGGATGAAAAACTGTTTTTT.

The CDR3 coding sequence is TGTGCCAGCAGTGTTGGGGGCGGCGGGGAGCTGTTTTTT. Its protein product is CASSVGGGGELFF. The chain links TRBV2 to TRBJ2-2; D is possibly TRBD1 (6 bases). Trimming pared 4 bases from V and 7 bases from J, leaving 10 bases between. The CDR3 is made up of 13 amino acids. The germline V gene encodes CDR1 SNHLY and CDR2 FYNNEI.

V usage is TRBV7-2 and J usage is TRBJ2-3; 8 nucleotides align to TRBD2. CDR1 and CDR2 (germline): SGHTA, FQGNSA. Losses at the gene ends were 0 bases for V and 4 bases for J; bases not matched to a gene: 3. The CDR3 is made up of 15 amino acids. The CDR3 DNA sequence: TGTGCCAGCAGCTTAGCAAGCGGGAGAGCAGATACGCAGTATTTT. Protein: CASSLASGRADTQYF.

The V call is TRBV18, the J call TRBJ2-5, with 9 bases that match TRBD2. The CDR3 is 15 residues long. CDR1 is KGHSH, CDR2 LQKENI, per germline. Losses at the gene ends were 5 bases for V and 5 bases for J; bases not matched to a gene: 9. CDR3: CASSGIAGEVETQYF. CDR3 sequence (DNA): TGTGCCAGCTCAGGAATAGCGGGAGAAGTTGAGACCCAGTACTTC.

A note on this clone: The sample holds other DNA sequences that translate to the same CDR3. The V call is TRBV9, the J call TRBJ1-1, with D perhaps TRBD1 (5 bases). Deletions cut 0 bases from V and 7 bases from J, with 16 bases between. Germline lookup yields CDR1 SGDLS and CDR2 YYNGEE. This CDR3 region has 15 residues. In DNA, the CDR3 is TGTGCCAGCAGCGTAGAAGGTGGGATGGGGGGTGAAGCTTTCTTT. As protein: CASSVEGGMGGEAFF.

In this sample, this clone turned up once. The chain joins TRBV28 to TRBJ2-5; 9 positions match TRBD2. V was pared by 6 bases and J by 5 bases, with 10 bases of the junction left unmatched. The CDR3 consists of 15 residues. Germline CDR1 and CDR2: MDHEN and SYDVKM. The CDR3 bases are TGTGCCAGCAGCCTCCGAGCGGGAGGAGTTGAGACCCAGTACTTC. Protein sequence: CASSLRAGGVETQYF.

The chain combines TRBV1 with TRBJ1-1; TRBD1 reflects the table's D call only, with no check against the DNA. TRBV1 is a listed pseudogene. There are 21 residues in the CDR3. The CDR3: CTSTSIKNQGRIEKMNTEAFF. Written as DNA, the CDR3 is TGCACCAGCACCTCAATTAAGAACCAGGGTCGGATTGAGAAAATGAACACTGAAGCTTTCTTT.

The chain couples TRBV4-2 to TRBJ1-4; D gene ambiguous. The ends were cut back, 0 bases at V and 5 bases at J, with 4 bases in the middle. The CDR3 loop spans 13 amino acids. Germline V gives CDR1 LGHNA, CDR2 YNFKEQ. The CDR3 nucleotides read TGTGCCAGCAGCCAAGATCTGAATGAAAAACTGTTTTTT. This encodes CASSQDLNEKLFF.

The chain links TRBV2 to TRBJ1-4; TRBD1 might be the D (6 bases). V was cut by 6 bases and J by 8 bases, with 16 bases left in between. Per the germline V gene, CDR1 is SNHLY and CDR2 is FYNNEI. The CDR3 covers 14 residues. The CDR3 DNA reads TGTGCCAGCAGGCGAACAGGGTTGGAAGAAAAACTGTTTTTT. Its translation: CASRRTGLEEKLFF.

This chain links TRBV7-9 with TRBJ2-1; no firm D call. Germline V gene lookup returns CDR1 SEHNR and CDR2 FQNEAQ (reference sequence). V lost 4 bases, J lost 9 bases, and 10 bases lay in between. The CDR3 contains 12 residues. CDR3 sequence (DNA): TGTGCCAGCAGCTGGGCTCAGGTTGAGCAGTTCTTC. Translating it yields CASSWAQVEQFF. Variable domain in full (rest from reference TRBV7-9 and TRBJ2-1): DTGVSQNPRHKITKRGQNVTFRCDPISEHNRLYWYRQTLGQGPEFLTYFQNEAQLEKSRLLSDRFSAERPKGSFSTLEIQRTEQGDSAMYLCASSWAQVEQFFGPGTRLTVL.

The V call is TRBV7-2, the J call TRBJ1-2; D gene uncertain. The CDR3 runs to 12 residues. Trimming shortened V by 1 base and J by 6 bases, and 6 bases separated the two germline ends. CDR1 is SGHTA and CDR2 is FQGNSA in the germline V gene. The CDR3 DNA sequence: TGTGCCAGCAGCTTAGGCGTGCATGGCTACACCTTC. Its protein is CASSLGVHGYTF.

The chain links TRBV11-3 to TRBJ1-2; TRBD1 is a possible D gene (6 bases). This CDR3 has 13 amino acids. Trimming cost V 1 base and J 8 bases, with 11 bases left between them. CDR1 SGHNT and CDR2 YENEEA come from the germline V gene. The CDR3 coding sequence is TGTGCCAGCAGCTTAGCGGCAGGGGTCGGCTACACCTTC. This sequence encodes CASSLAAGVGYTF.

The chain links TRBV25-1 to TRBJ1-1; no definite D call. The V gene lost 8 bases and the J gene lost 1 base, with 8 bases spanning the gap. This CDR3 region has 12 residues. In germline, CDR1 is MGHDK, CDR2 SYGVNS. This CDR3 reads CASGSPNTEAFF. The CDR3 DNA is TGTGCCAGCGGATCGCCGAACACTGAAGCTTTCTTT. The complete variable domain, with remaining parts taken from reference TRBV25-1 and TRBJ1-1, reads EADIYQTPRYLVIGTGKKITLECSQTMGHDKMYWYQQDPGMELHLIHYSYGVNSTEKGDLSSESTVSRIRTEHFPLTLESARPSHTSQYLCASGSPNTEAFFGQGTRLTVV.

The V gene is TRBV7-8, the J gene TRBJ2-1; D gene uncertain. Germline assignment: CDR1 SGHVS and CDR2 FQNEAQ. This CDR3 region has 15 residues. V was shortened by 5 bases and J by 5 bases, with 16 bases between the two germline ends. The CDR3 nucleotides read TGTGCCAGCAGCCTTATAGAACGTCGAAACAATGAGCAGTTCTTC. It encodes CASSLIERRNNEQFF.

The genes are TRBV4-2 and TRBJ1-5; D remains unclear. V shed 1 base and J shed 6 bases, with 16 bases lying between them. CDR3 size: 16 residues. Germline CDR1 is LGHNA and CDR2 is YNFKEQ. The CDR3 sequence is CASSQGPERFGQPQHF. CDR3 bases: TGTGCCAGCAGCCAAGGGCCGGAAAGGTTCGGTCAGCCCCAGCATTTT.

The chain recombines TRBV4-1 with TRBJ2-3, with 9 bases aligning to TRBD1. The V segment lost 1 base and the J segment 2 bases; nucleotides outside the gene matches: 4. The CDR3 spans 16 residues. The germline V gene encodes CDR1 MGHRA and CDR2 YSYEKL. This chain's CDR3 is CASSQAGTGTTDTQYF. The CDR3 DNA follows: TGCGCCAGCAGCCAAGCCGGGACAGGGACCACAGATACGCAGTATTTT.

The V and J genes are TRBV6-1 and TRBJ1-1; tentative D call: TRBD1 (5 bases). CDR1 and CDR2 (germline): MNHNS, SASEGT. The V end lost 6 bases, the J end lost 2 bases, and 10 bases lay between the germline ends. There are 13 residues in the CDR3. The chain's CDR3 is CASRMTVNTEAFF. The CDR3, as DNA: TGTGCCAGCAGAATGACAGTAAACACTGAAGCTTTCTTT.

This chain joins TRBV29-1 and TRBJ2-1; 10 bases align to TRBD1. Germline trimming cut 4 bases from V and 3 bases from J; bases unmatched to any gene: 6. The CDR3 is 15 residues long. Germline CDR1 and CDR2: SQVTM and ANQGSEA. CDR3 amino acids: CSVVLGTGDYNEQFF. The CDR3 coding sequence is TGCAGCGTTGTGCTCGGGACAGGGGACTACAATGAGCAGTTCTTC.

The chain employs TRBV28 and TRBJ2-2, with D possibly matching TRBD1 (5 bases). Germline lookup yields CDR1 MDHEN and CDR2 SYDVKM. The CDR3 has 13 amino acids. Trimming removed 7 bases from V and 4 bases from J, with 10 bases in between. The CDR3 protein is CASTSGSTGELFF. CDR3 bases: TGTGCCAGCACCTCAGGGTCCACCGGGGAGCTGTTTTTT.

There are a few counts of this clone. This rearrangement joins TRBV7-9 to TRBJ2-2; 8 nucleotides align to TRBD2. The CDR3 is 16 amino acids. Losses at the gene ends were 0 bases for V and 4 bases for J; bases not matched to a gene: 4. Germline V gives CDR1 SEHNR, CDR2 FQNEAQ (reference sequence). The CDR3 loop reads CASSLAPSGSTGELFF. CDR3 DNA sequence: TGTGCCAGCAGCTTAGCCCCCAGCGGGAGCACCGGGGAGCTGTTTTTT.

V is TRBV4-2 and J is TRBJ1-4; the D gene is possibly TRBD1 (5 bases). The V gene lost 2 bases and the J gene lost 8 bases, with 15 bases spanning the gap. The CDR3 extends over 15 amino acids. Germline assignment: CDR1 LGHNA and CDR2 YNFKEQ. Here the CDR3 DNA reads TGTGCCAGCAGCCAACACCCGGGGGAGCCGGAAAAACTGTTTTTT. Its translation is CASSQHPGEPEKLFF.

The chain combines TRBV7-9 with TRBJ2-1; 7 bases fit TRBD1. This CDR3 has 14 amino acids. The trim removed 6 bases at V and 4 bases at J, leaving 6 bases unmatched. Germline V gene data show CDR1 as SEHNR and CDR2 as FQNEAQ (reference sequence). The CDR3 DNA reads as TGTGCCAGCAGAAACCGGGACAGTTACAATGAGCAGTTCTTC. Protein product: CASRNRDSYNEQFF.

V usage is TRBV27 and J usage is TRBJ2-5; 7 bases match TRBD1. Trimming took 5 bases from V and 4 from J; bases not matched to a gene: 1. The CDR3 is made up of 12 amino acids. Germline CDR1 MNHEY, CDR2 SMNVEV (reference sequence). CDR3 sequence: CASSAGGETQYF. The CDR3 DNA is TGTGCCAGCAGTGCAGGGGGAGAGACCCAGTACTTC.

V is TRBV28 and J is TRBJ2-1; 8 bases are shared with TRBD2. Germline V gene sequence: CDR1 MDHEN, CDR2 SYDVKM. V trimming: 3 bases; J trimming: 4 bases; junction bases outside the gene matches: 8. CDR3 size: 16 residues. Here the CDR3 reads CASSFSWVAGYNEQFF. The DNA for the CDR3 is TGTGCCAGCAGTTTCTCCTGGGTAGCGGGGTACAATGAGCAGTTCTTC.

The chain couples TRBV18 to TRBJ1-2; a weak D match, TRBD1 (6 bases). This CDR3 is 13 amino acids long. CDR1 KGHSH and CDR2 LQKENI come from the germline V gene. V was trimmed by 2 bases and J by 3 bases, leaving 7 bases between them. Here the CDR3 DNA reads TGTGCCAGCTCACCAGGGGGCGACTATGGCTACACCTTC. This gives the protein CASSPGGDYGYTF.

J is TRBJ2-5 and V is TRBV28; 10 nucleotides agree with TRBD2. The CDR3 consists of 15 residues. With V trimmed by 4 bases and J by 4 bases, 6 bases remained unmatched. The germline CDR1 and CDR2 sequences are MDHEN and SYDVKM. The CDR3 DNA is TGTGCCAGCAGTTCCCCCTTAGCGGGAGGAGAGACCCAGTACTTC. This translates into CASSSPLAGGETQYF.